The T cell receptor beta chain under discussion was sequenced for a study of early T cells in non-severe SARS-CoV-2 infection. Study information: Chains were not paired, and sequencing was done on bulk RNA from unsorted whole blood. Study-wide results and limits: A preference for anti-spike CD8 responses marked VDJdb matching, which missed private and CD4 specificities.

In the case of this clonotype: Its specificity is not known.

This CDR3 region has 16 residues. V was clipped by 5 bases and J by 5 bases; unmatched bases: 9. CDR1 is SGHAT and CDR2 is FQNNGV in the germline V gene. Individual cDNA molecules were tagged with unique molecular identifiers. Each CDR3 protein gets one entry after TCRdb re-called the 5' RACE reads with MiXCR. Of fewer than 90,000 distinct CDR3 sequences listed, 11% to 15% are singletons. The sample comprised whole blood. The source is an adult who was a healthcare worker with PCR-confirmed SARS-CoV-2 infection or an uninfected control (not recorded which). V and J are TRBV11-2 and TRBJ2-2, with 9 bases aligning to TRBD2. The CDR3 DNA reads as TGTGCCAGCAGCCCGATAGCGGGGGTGAATACCGGGGAGCTGTTTTTT. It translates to CASSPIAGVNTGELFF.